This is a list of T cell receptor beta chains from one sample in a study of T cell changes during pregnancy in multiple sclerosis. Produced via immunoSEQ multiplex PCR; TCRdb's table is partial and in-frame only. The sample consists of 30,000 to 35,000 clones, 90% of them appearing once. The sample here was CD8+ T cells from peripheral blood mononuclear cells, taken in the first trimester of pregnancy. The receptors were sampled from a female donor with multiple sclerosis, enrolled in a pregnancy study. Both conserved end residues are part of each CDR3. D genes are given only for firm matches. A row's size may be missing; if present it is once, few, many or a size class.

J | D | size | V | DNA | CDR3
TRBJ2-1 | TRBD2 | - | TRBV9 | TGTGCCAGCAGCTTTGGACTAGCGGGAGGTAATGAGCAGTTCTTC | CASSFGLAGGNEQFF
TRBJ2-2 | - | - | TRBV29-1 | TGCAGCTTTCAGGCAGAGAACACCGGGGAGCTGTTTTTT | CSFQAENTGELFF
TRBJ1-2 | - | - | TRBV7-2 | TGTGCCAGCAGCTTATGGGGGGTCAACTACACCTTC | CASSLWGVNYTF
TRBJ2-7 | TRBD1 | - | TRBV9 | TGTGCCAGCAGCCCAGAGGGGGCCAACTACGAGCAGTACTTC | CASSPEGANYEQYF
TRBJ2-1 | TRBD2 | - | TRBV7-9 | TGTGCCAGCAGCTCACCCGGGACTAGCGGGGGCAGCTCCTACAATGAGCAGTTCTTC | CASSSPGTSGGSSYNEQFF
TRBJ2-1 | TRBD2 | - | TRBV9 | TGTGCCAGCAGCGTAGGGACTAGCGGGAGTCATGAGCAGTTCTTC | CASSVGTSGSHEQFF
TRBJ2-7 | - | - | TRBV6-1 | TGTGCCAGCAGTGAAGCTTGGGCCGAGCAGTACTTC | CASSEAWAEQYF
TRBJ2-3 | - | - | TRBV6-1 | TGTGCCAGCAGTGGAGGAGGTGACACAGATACGCAGTATTTT | CASSGGGDTDTQYF
TRBJ2-1 | TRBD2 | - | TRBV9 | TGTGCCAGCAGCCCCCGTCTAGCGGGATCCTACAATGAGCAGTTCTTC | CASSPRLAGSYNEQFF
TRBJ2-7 | - | - | TRBV6-5 | TGTGCCAGCAGTGCAGGTGAGACCTACGAGCAGTACTTC | CASSAGETYEQYF
TRBJ2-7 | TRBD2 | - | TRBV28 | TGTGCCACCTGGGGGGGCGAGCAGTACTTC | CATWGGEQYF
TRBJ2-3 | - | - | TRBV19 | TGTGCCTCTGGGGCCGATACGCAGTATTTT | CASGADTQYF
TRBJ2-7 | - | - | TRBV19 | TGTGCCAGTAGTATGGGACTCGGCGGCGAGCAGTACTTC | CASSMGLGGEQYF
TRBJ2-5 | - | - | TRBV5-1 | TGCGCCAGCAGCTTGGACCGAGGGTGGCAAGAGACCCAGTACTTC | CASSLDRGWQETQYF
TRBJ2-2 | TRBD2 | - | TRBV7-9 | TGTGCCAGCAGCCCCCGGACTAGCGGAAAAACCCCCGGGGAGCTGTTTTTT | CASSPRTSGKTPGELFF
TRBJ1-4 | - | once | TRBV6-5 | TGTGCCAGCAGGAACCGACAGGCTAATGAAAAACTGTTTTTT | CASRNRQANEKLFF
TRBJ2-5 | TRBD1 | - | TRBV9 | TGTGCCAGCAGCGTAGACCCCGGAGACAGGGAAGAGACCCAGTACTTC | CASSVDPGDREETQYF
TRBJ2-3 | TRBD2 | - | TRBV6-1 | TGTGCCAGCAGTAGGGCGGGAGGGACGTATACGCAGTATTTT | CASSRAGGTYTQYF
TRBJ2-6 | - | - | TRBV19 | TGTGCCAGTAGTAACCCCAGGGTTGCTGGGGCCAACGTCCTGACTTTC | CASSNPRVAGANVLTF
TRBJ2-1 | - | - | TRBV29-1 | TGCAGCGTTGTGGGGCAGGGCGTCAATGAGCAGTTCTTC | CSVVGQGVNEQFF
TRBJ1-3 | - | - | TRBV7-2 | TGTGCCAGCAGTCCGGGAAGAGGAAACACCATATATTTT | CASSPGRGNTIYF
TRBJ1-5 | - | - | TRBV27 | TGTGCCAGCAGTTTATCCAGGGCCAGCAATCAGCCCCAGCATTTT | CASSLSRASNQPQHF
TRBJ2-1 | - | - | TRBV28 | TGTGCCAGCAGCCTATTCAGGGTTTCCTACAATGAGCAGTTCTTC | CASSLFRVSYNEQFF
TRBJ2-3 | - | - | TRBV4-1 | TGCGCCAGCAGCCAAGTAGAGGCGATGGATACGCAGTATTTT | CASSQVEAMDTQYF
TRBJ2-1 | TRBD1 | - | TRBV9 | TGTGCCAGCAGTACCGGACAGGAGACTATGGTCTTC | CASSTGQETMVF
TRBJ2-3 | - | - | TRBV28 | TGTGCCAGCAGTTTTGGACAGAACACAGATACGCAGTATTTT | CASSFGQNTDTQYF
TRBJ2-7 | - | - | TRBV2 | TGTGCCAGCTACAGGGAAGGTCACTACGAGCAGTACTTC | CASYREGHYEQYF
TRBJ2-5 | TRBD2 | - | TRBV2 | TGTGCCAGCAGTGGATGGACTAGCGGCCGTGGGGAGACCCAGTACTTC | CASSGWTSGRGETQYF
TRBJ1-4 | - | - | TRBV28 | TGTGCCAGCAGCGTAACCACTCGGACAGTTGTTGAAAAACTGTTTTTT | CASSVTTRTVVEKLFF
TRBJ2-1 | TRBD2 | - | TRBV5-1 | TGCGCCAGTCAATTCCCGACTAGCGGGAGATACGGGGAGCAGTTCTTC | CASQFPTSGRYGEQFF
TRBJ2-1 | - | few | TRBV19 | TGTGCCAGTAACATCATCGGGGGAAACAATGAGCAGTTCTTC | CASNIIGGNNEQFF
TRBJ2-7 | TRBD1 | - | TRBV2 | TGTGCCAGCAGACCACAGGGGGCCGGGGAGCAGTACTTC | CASRPQGAGEQYF
TRBJ2-1 | - | - | TRBV19 | TGTGCCAGTAGTCAAGCGGTTAGAGGGTACAATGAGCAGTTCTTC | CASSQAVRGYNEQFF
TRBJ1-4 | TRBD1 | - | TRBV6-6 | TGTGCCAGCAGTTACACCGGGACAGGGGTTGAAAAACTGTTTTTT | CASSYTGTGVEKLFF
TRBJ2-2 | - | - | TRBV5-1 | TGCGCCAGCAGCCGGCCCAAACAGGGGGCGGCTAGCGGGAGTCGGGCCGGGGAGCTGTTTTTT | CASSRPKQGAASGSRAGELFF
TRBJ2-1 | - | - | TRBV5-6 | TGTGCCAGCAGCAACGGGCAGGGCAATGAGCAGTTCTTC | CASSNGQGNEQFF
TRBJ2-7 | TRBD1 | - | TRBV2 | TGTGCCAGCAGTGACCGGGACAGGACCTACGAGCAGTACTTC | CASSDRDRTYEQYF
TRBJ2-3 | TRBD2 | - | TRBV2 | TGTGCCAGCACTCGAAGCGGGAGTTCAACAGATACGCAGTATTTT | CASTRSGSSTDTQYF
TRBJ1-1 | - | few | TRBV7-7 | TGTGCTAGCAGCCCCCCCGAGACAGGGAACACTGAAGCTTTCTTT | CASSPPETGNTEAFF
TRBJ1-6 | - | - | TRBV6-5 | TGTGCCAGCAGAAAGGGACAAGGCTTTAATTCACCCCTCCACTTT | CASRKGQGFNSPLHF
TRBJ2-1 | - | - | TRBV7-2 | TGTGCCAGCAGCCTAAGGGACAACTCCTACAATGAGCAGTTCTTC | CASSLRDNSYNEQFF
TRBJ2-1 | - | - | TRBV6-1 | TGTGCCAGCAGTGAATTAGTATCGTCCTACAATGAGCAGTTCTTC | CASSELVSSYNEQFF
TRBJ1-1 | - | - | TRBV4-3 | TGCGCCAGCAGCCAAGATCGTTCGACTGAAGCTTTCTTT | CASSQDRSTEAFF
TRBJ1-1 | - | - | TRBV15 | TGTGCCACCAGCAGAGATGGAGGGCCGCGCACTGAAGCTTTCTTT | CATSRDGGPRTEAFF
TRBJ2-1 | - | - | TRBV10-3 | TGTGCCATCAGTGAAGGTCGGCGGGGCGCTGAATCCTACAATGAGCAGTTCTTC | CAISEGRRGAESYNEQFF
TRBJ1-1 | - | - | TRBV30 | TGTGCCTGGGCGTCGGGGTACACTGAAGCTTTCTTT | CAWASGYTEAFF
TRBJ2-7 | - | - | TRBV7-2 | TGTGCCAGCAGCAGCCTCAGGGGAGTCAACGAGCAGTACTTC | CASSSLRGVNEQYF
TRBJ2-7 | - | - | TRBV9 | TGTGCCAGCAGCCGCAGGGACACCCAGTACGAGCAGTACTTC | CASSRRDTQYEQYF
TRBJ2-2 | - | - | TRBV19 | TGTGCCAGTAGTATTCTCAGCACCGGGGAGCTGTTTTTT | CASSILSTGELFF
TRBJ2-3 | - | - | TRBV7-9 | TGTGCCAGCAGCTCCCGACAGGACCTCGCAGATACGCAGTATTTT | CASSSRQDLADTQYF
TRBJ2-1 | TRBD2 | - | TRBV27 | TGTGCCAGCAGTCCAACTAGCGGGAGGTTTAATGAGCAGTTCTTC | CASSPTSGRFNEQFF